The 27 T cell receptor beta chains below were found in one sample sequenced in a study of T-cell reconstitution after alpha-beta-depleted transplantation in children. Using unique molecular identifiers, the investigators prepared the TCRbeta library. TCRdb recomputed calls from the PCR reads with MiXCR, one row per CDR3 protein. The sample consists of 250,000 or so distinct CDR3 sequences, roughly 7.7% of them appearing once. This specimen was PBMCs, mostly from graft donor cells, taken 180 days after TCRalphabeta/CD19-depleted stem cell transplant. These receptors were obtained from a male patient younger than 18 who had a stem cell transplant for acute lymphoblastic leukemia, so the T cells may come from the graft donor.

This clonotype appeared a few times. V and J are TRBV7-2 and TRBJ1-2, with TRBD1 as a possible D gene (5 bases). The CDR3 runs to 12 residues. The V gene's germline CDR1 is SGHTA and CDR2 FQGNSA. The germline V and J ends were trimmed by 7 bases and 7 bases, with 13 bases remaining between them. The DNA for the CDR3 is TGTGCCAGCAACCAACGGGACGCTGGCTACACCTTC. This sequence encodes CASNQRDAGYTF. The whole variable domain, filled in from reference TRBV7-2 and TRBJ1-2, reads GAGVSQSPSNKVTEKGKDVELRCDPISGHTALYWYRQSLGQGLEFLIYFQGNSAPDKSGLPSDRFSAERTGGSVSTLTIQRTQQEDSAVYLCASNQRDAGYTFGSGTRLTVV.

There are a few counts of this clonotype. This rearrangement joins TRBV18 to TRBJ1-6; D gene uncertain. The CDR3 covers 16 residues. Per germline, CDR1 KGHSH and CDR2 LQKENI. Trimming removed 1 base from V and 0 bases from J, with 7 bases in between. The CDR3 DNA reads TGTGCCAGCTCACCACAGAGGAGCTCCTATAATTCACCCCTCCACTTT. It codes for CASSPQRSSYNSPLHF.

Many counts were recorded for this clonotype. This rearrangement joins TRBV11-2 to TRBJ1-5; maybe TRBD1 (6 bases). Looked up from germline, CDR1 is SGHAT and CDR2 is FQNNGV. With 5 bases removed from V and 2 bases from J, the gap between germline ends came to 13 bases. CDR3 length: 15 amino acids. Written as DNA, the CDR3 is TGTGCCAGCAGCATTGGGGGGCGTGGCAATCAGCCCCAGCATTTT. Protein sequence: CASSIGGRGNQPQHF.

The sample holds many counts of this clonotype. CDR3 region: CASSLSGSAYEQYF. CDR3 in DNA: TGTGCCAGCAGTCTTAGCGGGAGCGCCTACGAGCAGTACTTC. The chain uses TRBV28 and TRBJ2-7, with 9 bases aligning to TRBD2. The CDR3 loop spans 14 amino acids. V shed 5 bases and J 2 bases; nucleotides not matched to a gene: 4. Germline CDR1 is MDHEN and CDR2 is SYDVKM.

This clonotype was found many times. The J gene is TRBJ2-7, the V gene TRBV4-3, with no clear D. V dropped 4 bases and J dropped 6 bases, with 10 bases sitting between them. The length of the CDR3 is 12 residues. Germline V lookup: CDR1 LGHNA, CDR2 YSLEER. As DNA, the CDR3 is TGCGCCAGCAGCCCCGGATGGGGCGAGCAGTACTTC. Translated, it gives CASSPGWGEQYF.

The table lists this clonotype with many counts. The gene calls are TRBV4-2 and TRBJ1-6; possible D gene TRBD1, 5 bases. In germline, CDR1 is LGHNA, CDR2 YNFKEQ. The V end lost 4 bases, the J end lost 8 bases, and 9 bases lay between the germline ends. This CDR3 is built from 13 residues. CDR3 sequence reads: CASSPLGDSPLHF. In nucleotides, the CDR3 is TGTGCCAGCAGCCCTCTAGGGGATTCACCCCTCCACTTT.

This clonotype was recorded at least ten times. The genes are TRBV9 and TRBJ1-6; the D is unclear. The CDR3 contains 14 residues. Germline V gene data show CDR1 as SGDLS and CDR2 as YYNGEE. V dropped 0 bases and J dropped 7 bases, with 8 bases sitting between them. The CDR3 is CASSVEAVNSPLHF. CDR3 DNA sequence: TGTGCCAGCAGCGTAGAGGCAGTAAATTCACCCCTCCACTTT.

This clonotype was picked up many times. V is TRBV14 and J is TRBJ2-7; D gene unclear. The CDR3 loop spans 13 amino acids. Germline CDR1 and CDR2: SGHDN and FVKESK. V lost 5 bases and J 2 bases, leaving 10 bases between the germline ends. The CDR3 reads CASSSWATYEQYF. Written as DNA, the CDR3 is TGTGCCAGCAGCTCTTGGGCAACCTACGAGCAGTACTTC.

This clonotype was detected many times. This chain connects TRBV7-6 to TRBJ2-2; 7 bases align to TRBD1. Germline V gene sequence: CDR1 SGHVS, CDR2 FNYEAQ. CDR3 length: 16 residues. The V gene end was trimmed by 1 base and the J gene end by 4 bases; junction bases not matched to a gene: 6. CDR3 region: CASSLGDRAVTGELFF. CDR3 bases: TGTGCCAGCAGCTTAGGTGACAGGGCGGTCACCGGGGAGCTGTTTTTT. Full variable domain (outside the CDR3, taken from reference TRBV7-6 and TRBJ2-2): GAGVSQSPRYKVTKRGQDVALRCDPISGHVSLYWYRQALGQGPEFLTYFNYEAQQDKSGLPNDRFSAERPEGSISTLTIQRTEQRDSAMYRCASSLGDRAVTGELFFGEGSRLTVL.

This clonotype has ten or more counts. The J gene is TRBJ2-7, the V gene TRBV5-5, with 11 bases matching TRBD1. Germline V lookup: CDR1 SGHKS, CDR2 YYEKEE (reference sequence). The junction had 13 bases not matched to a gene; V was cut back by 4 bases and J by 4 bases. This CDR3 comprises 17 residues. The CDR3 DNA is TGTGCCAGCAGCCCCGGGACAGGGGGGGCCTTGTGGTACGAGCAGTACTTC. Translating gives CASSPGTGGALWYEQYF. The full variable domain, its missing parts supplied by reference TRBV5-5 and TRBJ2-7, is DAGVTQSPTHLIKTRGQQVTLRCSPISGHKSVSWYQQVLGQGPQFIFQYYEKEERGRGNFPDRFSARQFPNYSSELNVNALLLGDSALYLCASSPGTGGALWYEQYFGPGTRLTVT.

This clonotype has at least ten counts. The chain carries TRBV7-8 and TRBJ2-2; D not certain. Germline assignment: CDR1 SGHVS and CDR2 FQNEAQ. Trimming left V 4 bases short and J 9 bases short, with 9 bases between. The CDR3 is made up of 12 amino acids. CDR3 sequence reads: CASSSSGRELFF. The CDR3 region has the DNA TGTGCCAGCAGCTCGAGTGGCAGGGAGCTGTTTTTT.

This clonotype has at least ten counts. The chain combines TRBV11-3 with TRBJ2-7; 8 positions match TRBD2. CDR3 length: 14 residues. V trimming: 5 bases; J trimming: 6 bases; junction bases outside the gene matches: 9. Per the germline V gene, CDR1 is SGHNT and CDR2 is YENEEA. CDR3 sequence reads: CASSPEAGVGEQYF. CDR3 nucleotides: TGTGCCAGCAGCCCGGAAGCGGGAGTAGGCGAGCAGTACTTC.

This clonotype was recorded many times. The CDR3 DNA reads as TGTGCCAGCAGAGGGGACAGGGAAGAGCAGTACTTC. Translated, it gives CASRGDREEQYF. The J gene is TRBJ2-7, the V gene TRBV7-9; TRBD1 aligns across 9 bases. V shed 6 bases and J 7 bases; nucleotides not matched to a gene: 4. CDR1 and CDR2 from the germline V gene are SEHNR and FQNEAQ (reference sequence). CDR3 length equals 12 residues.

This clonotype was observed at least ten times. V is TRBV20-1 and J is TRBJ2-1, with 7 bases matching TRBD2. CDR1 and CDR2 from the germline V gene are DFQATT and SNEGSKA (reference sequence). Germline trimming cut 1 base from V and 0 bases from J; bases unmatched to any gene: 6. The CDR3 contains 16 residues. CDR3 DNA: TGCAGTGCTAGAGGAGGAGCGGGGAGCTCCTACAATGAGCAGTTCTTC. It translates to CSARGGAGSSYNEQFF.

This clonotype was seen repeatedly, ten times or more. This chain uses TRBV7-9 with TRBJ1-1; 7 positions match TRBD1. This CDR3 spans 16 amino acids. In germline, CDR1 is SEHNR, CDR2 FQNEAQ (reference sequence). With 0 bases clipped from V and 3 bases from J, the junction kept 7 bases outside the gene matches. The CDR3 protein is CASSLAKYRGDTEAFF. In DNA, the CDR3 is TGTGCCAGCAGCTTAGCGAAATACAGGGGAGACACTGAAGCTTTCTTT.

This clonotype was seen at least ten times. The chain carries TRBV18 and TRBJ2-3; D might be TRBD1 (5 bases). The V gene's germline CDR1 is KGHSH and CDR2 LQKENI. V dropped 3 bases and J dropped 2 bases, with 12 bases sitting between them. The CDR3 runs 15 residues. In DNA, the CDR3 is TGTGCCAGCTCACCTACCCTGACAGCCACAGATACGCAGTATTTT. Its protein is CASSPTLTATDTQYF.

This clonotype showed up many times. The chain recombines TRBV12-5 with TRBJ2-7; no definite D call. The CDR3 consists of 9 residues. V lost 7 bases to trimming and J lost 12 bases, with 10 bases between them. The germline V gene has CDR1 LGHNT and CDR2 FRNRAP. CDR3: CASALGGYF. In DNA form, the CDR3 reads TGTGCTAGTGCCCTCGGTGGGTACTTC. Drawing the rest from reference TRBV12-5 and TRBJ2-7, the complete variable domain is DARVTQTPRHKVTEMGQEVTMRCQPILGHNTVFWYRQTMMQGLELLAYFRNRAPLDDSGMPKDRFSAEMPDATLATLKIQPSEPRDSAVYFCASALGGYFGPGTRLTVT.

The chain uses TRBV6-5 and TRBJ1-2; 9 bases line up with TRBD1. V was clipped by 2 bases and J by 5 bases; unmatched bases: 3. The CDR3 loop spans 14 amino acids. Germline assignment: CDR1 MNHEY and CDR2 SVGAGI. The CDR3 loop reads CASSYLDRGYGYTF. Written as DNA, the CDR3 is TGTGCCAGCAGTTACCTAGACAGGGGGTATGGCTACACCTTC.

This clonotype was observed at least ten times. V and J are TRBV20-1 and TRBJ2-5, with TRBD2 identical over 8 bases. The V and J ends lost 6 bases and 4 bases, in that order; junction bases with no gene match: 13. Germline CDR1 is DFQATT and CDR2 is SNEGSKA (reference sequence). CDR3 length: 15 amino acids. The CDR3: CSAGAAGDFGETQYF. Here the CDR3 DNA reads TGCAGTGCCGGGGCAGCGGGGGACTTTGGAGAGACCCAGTACTTC.

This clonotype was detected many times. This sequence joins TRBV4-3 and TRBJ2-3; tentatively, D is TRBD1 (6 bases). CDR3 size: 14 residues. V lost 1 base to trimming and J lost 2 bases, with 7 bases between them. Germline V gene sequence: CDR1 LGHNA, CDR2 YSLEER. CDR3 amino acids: CASSQGTATDTQYF. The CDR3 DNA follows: TGCGCCAGCAGCCAAGGGACAGCCACAGATACGCAGTATTTT.

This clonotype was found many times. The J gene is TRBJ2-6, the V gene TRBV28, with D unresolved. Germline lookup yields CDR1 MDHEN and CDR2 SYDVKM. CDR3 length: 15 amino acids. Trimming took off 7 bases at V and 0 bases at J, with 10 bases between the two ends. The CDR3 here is CASNRVPSGANVLTF. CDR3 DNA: TGTGCCAGCAACCGGGTTCCCTCTGGGGCCAACGTCCTGACTTTC. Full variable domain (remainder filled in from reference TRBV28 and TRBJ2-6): DVKVTQSSRYLVKRTGEKVFLECVQDMDHENMFWYRQDPGLGLRLIYFSYDVKMKEKGDIPEGYSVSREKKERFSLILESASTNQTSMYLCASNRVPSGANVLTFGAGSRLTVL.

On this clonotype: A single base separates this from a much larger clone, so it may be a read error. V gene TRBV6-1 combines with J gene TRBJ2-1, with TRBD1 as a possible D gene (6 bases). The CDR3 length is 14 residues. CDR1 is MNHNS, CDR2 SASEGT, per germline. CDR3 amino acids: CASSGQGTYNDQFF. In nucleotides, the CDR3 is TGTGCCAGCAGTGGGCAGGGGACCTACAATGATCAGTTCTTC.

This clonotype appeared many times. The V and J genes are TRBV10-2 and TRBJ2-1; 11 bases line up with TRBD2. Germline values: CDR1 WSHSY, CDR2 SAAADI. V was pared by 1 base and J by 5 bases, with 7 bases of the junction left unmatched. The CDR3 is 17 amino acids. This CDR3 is CASSEYSGTSGHNEQFF. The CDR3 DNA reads TGCGCCAGCAGTGAGTACTCCGGGACTAGCGGCCACAATGAGCAGTTCTTC.

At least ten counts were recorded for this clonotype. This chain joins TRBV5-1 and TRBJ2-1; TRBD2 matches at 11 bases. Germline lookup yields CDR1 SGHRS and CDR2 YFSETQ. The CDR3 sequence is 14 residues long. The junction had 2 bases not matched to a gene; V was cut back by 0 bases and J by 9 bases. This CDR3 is CASSLALAGGEQFF. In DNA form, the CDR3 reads TGCGCCAGCAGCTTGGCCCTAGCGGGGGGTGAGCAGTTCTTC.

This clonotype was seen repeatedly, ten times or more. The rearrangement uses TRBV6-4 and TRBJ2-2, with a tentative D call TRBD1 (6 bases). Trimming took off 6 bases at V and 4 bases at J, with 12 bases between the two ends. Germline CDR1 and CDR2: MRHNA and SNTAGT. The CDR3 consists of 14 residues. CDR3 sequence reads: CASRRTEGTGELFF. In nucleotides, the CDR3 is TGTGCCAGCAGGCGGACAGAGGGCACCGGGGAGCTGTTTTTT.

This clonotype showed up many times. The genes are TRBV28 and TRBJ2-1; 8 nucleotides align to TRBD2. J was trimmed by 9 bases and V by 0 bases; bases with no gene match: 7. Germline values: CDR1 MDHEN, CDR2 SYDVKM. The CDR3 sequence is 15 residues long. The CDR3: CASSLWASGLSEQFF. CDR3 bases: TGTGCCAGCAGTTTATGGGCTAGCGGGTTGAGTGAGCAGTTCTTC. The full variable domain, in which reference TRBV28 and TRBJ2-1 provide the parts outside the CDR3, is DVKVTQSSRYLVKRTGEKVFLECVQDMDHENMFWYRQDPGLGLRLIYFSYDVKMKEKGDIPEGYSVSREKKERFSLILESASTNQTSMYLCASSLWASGLSEQFFGPGTRLTVL.

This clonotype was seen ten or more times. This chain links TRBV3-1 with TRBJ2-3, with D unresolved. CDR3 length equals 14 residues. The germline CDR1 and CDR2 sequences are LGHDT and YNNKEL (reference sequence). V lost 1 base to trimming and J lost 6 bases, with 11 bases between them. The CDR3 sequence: CASSQVSRSDTQYF. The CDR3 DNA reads TGTGCCAGCAGCCAAGTGTCCCGTTCGGATACGCAGTATTTT.